The present entry profiles one T cell receptor beta chain with its context. Its target is not known. The CDR3 totals 15 residues. Germline-derived CDR1 and CDR2 are SGHRS and YFSETQ. The ends lost 4 bases at V and 4 bases at J; junction bases unmatched: 9. MiXCR was run by TCRdb on the RT-PCR reads, yielding one entry per CDR3 protein. The sample lists roughly 460,000 distinct CDR3 sequences, roughly 9.8% occurring once. The data stem from a study of response to subunit inactivated influenza vaccine. Points from the study as a whole: Each seasonal influenza vaccination, the authors suggested, recruits few new T cells.

The sample consisted of PBMCs from blood, taken 45 days after vaccination. This clonotype was obtained from a middle-aged man who received an inactivated influenza vaccine. The chain combines TRBV5-1 with TRBJ1-2; TRBD1 matches at 8 bases. The CDR3 loop is CASSGDGQGGYGYTF. CDR3 nucleotides: TGCGCCAGCAGCGGAGATGGACAGGGCGGCTATGGCTACACCTTC. The full variable domain, completed using reference TRBV5-1 and TRBJ1-2, is KAGVTQTPRYLIKTRGQQVTLSCSPISGHRSVSWYQQTPGQGLQFLFEYFSETQRNKGNFPGRFSGRQFSNSRSEMNVSTLELGDSALYLCASSGDGQGGYGYTFGSGTRLTVV.